The 2 T cell receptor beta chains reported below all come from one sample, sequenced in a study of regulatory T cells in long-lasting Graves disease (dated by TCRdb to about 2021). The library was made by multiplex PCR. Sequencing was performed on an Illumina HiSeq 4000. CDR3 regions were amplified by Arm-PCR with iRepertoire HTBI primers to construct TCR beta libraries. In-frame beta chains were kept once TCRdb had trimmed the public reads at Q25 with fastp and called clones with MiXCR. Rows are unified per CDR3 protein, each entry keeping the most common DNA and genes. Here the sample has 450,000 or so distinct CDR3 sequences; less than 25% occur a single time. The top ten clonotypes cover 6.5% to 10% of the sample. The sample's time point label, decoded: persistent/refractory GD, antithyroid drugs over 5 years with positive TRAb. For both TCR sequencing and RNA sequencing, RNA was extracted from PBMCs using TRIzol.

This material consisted of peripheral blood mononuclear cells (PBMCs), taken when the disease was refractory, from a patient treated with antithyroid drugs. The source of these receptors is a female donor with Graves disease.

V usage is TRBV29-1 and J usage is TRBJ1-4; possibly TRBD1 for D (5 bases). The V gene lost 4 bases and the J gene lost 5 bases, with 20 bases spanning the gap. This CDR3 has 16 residues. CDR1 SQVTM and CDR2 ANQGSEA come from the germline V gene. The CDR3 reads CSVVLVTAIRNEKLFF. The CDR3 nucleotides are TGCAGCGTTGTTTTAGTGACAGCTATACGAAATGAAAAACTGTTTTTT.

This clonotype has ten or more counts. V and J are TRBV7-9 and TRBJ2-5, with TRBD2 matching over 9 bases. There are 16 residues in the CDR3. Germline CDR1 SEHNR, CDR2 FQNEAQ (reference sequence). Trimming at V came to 2 bases and at J to 4 bases, leaving 8 bases not matched to a gene. The CDR3 nucleotides read TGTGCCAGCAGCTTATATGTAGCGGGAGTCTCAGAGACCCAGTACTTC. Its protein product is CASSLYVAGVSETQYF.